The clone carrying this T cell receptor (beta chain) was observed many times. J gave up 3 bases and V 6 bases, and 5 bases lay outside the gene matches. Germline V gene sequence: CDR1 MNHNS, CDR2 SASEGT. This CDR3 has 13 amino acids. The sample belongs to a study of regulatory T cells in long-lasting Graves disease. The overall study: Graves' patients (newly diagnosed) had been on antithyroid drugs under 3 months.

Researchers made TCR beta libraries by using iRepertoire HTBI primers and running Arm-PCR on CDR3 regions. TCRdb independently ran MiXCR on the multiplex PCR reads; one entry per CDR3 protein. This sample has some 340,000 distinct CDR3 sequences, with about an eighth found just once. Time point defined: newly diagnosed GD, antithyroid drugs for less than 3 months. RNA isolated from PBMCs was used to make the TCR library. As a group, patients came from one endocrinology department in Xi'an, China. The peripheral blood volume drawn was approximately 9.5 milliliters, and it was collected into EDTA tubes. These data were also filed under a second study, of T cells in Graves' hyperthyroidism and ophthalmopathy. From that paper: In the blood, most expanded thyroid clonotypes above 0.001 appeared as well.

The sequenced sample was peripheral blood mononuclear cells (PBMCs), obtained at new diagnosis, from a patient treated with antithyroid drugs. V gene TRBV6-1 combines with J gene TRBJ2-7, with 7 bases that match TRBD1. The receptor comes from a young woman with Graves disease. CDR3 in DNA: TGTGCCAGCAGGACGACAGGGAACTACGAGCAGTACGTC. This codes for CASRTTGNYEQYV.